These 7 T cell receptor beta chains were sequenced from one sample in a study of human T cells and chemical hapten exposure. TCRdb called the RACE reads again in MiXCR, with one record for every CDR3 protein. The sample has 80,000 to 100,000 distinct CDR3 sequences, about an eighth seen once. The time point is: patch test 1, 2 weeks after DPC sensitization. The treatment was: therapeutic diphenylcyclopropenone sensitization with weekly scalp DPC. Here the sequenced sample was whole blood, taken in connection with sensitization to the hapten diphenylcyclopropenone (DPC). The receptors derive from a woman between 40 and 50 years old with alopecia areata. Some clones in this sample may be carry-over from other donors' samples.

V gene TRBV7-2 combines with J gene TRBJ1-1; D not certain. The ends were cut back, 0 bases at V and 1 base at J, with 6 bases in the middle. The CDR3 is 14 amino acids. Germline V gene lookup returns CDR1 SGHTA and CDR2 FQGNSA. The CDR3 DNA sequence: TGTGCCAGCAGCTTAGCGCTCAGGAACACTGAAGCTTTCTTT. This codes for CASSLALRNTEAFF.

This clonotype is a singleton in its sample. It is likely a read error, because the conserved phenylalanine at the end of the CDR3 is missing. V and J are TRBV6-4 and TRBJ2-3; the match to TRBD2 covers 7 bases. Trimming removed 0 bases from V and 5 bases from J; junction bases left unmatched: 5. The CDR3 is made up of 15 amino acids. CDR1 and CDR2 from the germline V gene are MRHNA and SNTAGT. CDR3 sequence: CASSDSAGVVDTQYL. In nucleotides, the CDR3 is TGTGCCAGCAGTGACTCTGCGGGAGTTGTAGATACGCAGTATTTG.

This chain connects TRBV12-3 or TRBV12-4 to TRBJ1-6; D uncertain. Deletions cut 3 bases from V and 6 bases from J, with 18 bases between. This CDR3 comprises 17 residues. The CDR3 spells CASSFVGQTILNSPLHF. DNA for the CDR3: TGTGCCAGCAGTTTTGTCGGGCAGACCATCCTTAATTCACCCCTCCACTTT.

This clonotype occurred a few times. CDR3 nucleotide sequence: TGTGCCAGCAGCCGCGACACAGGGGCCGAGCAGTTCTTC. Translating it yields CASSRDTGAEQFF. The chain links TRBV6-2 or TRBV6-3 to TRBJ2-1; 7 bases line up with TRBD1. CDR3 length: 13 amino acids. Germline trimming cut 6 bases from V and 10 bases from J; bases unmatched to any gene: 9. Germline CDR1 is MNHEY and CDR2 is SVGEGT.

The chain uses TRBV12-3 or TRBV12-4 and TRBJ2-1; 11 bases map to TRBD2. The CDR3 has 17 amino acids. V dropped 7 bases and J dropped 2; count of bases not matched to a gene: 10. The CDR3 nucleotides are TGTGCCAGCACCATAGGACTAGCGGGCCGCCCCTACAATGAGCAGTTCTTC. Protein product: CASTIGLAGRPYNEQFF.

There are a few counts of this clonotype. The rearrangement uses TRBV20-1 and TRBJ2-5, with D perhaps matching TRBD1 (5 bases). The CDR3 sequence is 12 residues long. CDR1 is DFQATT, CDR2 SNEGSKA, per germline (reference sequence). Trimming shortened V by 0 bases and J by 5 bases, and 7 bases separated the two germline ends. DNA of the CDR3: TGCAGTGCTAGAGACAGGGTTGAGACCCAGTACTTC. Its protein product is CSARDRVETQYF.

V and J are TRBV28 and TRBJ2-7; 7 positions agree with TRBD2. This CDR3 spans 15 amino acids. With 4 bases clipped from V and 2 bases from J, the junction kept 8 bases outside the gene matches. Germline loops: CDR1 MDHEN, CDR2 SYDVKM. CDR3 protein: CASSSPGLSAYEQYF. The CDR3 coding sequence is TGTGCCAGCAGTTCGCCGGGACTATCCGCCTACGAGCAGTACTTC.